The clone carrying this T cell receptor (beta chain) was seen a single time. This sample is part of a study of control samples from healthy donors and cancer patients. The data were produced by immunoSEQ multiplex PCR, yet TCRdb's version contains in-frame clones alone and is incomplete. The sample lists around 68,000 clones, 84% occurring once. This CDR3 is built from 14 residues. V was clipped by 1 base and J by 1 base, with 8 bases between them. Per germline, CDR1 SGHTA and CDR2 FQGNSA. Sequencing was carried out using blood. The V gene is TRBV7-2, the J gene TRBJ2-7, with D unclear. This TCR came from a man between 50 and 59 years old in good health. The CDR3 region is CASSLGQASYEQYF. The DNA of the CDR3 is TGTGCCAGCAGCTTAGGGCAGGCGTCCTACGAGCAGTACTTC.